This T cell receptor beta chain was sequenced for a study of shared clonotypes between healthy human individuals. Sequencing was performed with immunoSEQ multiplex PCR; in TCRdb, only in-frame clones are kept and a portion is missing. Seen here are roughly 2,300,000 clones, just under 95% observed once, and the top ten hold around 0.38%. In regard to this clone: Other nucleotide sequences from this sample produce the same CDR3.

The germline V gene has CDR1 SQVTM and CDR2 ANQGSEA. This CDR3 has 11 amino acids. Trimming removed 0 bases at V and 7 bases at J, with 6 bases between. The J gene is TRBJ2-5, the V gene TRBV29-1; D uncertain. The sample taken for sequencing was naive CD4+ T cells from PBMCs. Subset reported: CD45RA+ positively selected. This receptor was obtained from a man aged 18 to 30 in good health. Some clones in this sample may be carry-over from other donors' samples. CDR3 region: CSVEDLGTQYF. The CDR3 DNA reads as TGCAGCGTTGAAGATTTGGGGACCCAGTACTTC.